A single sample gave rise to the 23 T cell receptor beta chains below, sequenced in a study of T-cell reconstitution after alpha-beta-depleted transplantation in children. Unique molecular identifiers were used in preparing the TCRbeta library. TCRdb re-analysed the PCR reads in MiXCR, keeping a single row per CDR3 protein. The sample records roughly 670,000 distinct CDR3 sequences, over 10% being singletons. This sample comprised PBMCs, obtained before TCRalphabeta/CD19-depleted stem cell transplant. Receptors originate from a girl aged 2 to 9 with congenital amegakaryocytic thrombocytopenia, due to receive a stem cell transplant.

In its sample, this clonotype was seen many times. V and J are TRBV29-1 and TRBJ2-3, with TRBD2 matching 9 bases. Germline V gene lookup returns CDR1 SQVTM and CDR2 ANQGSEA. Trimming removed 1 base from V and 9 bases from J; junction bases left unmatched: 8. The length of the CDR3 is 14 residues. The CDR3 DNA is TGCAGCGTTGAAGGACTAGCGGCCTCATACACGCAGTATTTT. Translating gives CSVEGLAASYTQYF.

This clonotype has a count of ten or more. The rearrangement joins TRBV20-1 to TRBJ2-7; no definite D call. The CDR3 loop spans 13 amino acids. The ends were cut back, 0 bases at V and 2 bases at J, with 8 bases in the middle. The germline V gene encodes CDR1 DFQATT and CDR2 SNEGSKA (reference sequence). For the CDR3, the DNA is TGCAGTGCTAGAGATCCTACTACCTACGAGCAGTACTTC. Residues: CSARDPTTYEQYF.

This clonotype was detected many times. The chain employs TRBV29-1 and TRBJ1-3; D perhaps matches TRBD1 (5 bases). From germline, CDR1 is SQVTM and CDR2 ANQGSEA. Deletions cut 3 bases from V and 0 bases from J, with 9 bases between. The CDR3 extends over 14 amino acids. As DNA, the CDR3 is TGCAGCGTTGATCCTGACAGCTCTGGAAACACCATATATTTT. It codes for CSVDPDSSGNTIYF.

CDR3 in DNA: TGTGCCAGCAGCTTAGGTCGGATAGCGGATATACACAATGAGCAGTTCTTC. This gives the protein CASSLGRIADIHNEQFF. The chain uses TRBV7-9 and TRBJ2-1; D may be TRBD2 (6 bases). The germline gives CDR1 SEHNR, CDR2 FQNEAQ (reference sequence). The CDR3 covers 17 residues. Deletions cut 1 base from V and 5 bases from J, with 18 bases between.

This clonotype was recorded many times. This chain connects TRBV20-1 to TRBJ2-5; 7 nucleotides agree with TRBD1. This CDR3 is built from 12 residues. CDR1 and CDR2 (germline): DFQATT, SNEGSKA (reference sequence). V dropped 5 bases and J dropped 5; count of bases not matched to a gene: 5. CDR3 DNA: TGCAGTGCTGGACAGGCTAGGGAGACCCAGTACTTC. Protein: CSAGQARETQYF.

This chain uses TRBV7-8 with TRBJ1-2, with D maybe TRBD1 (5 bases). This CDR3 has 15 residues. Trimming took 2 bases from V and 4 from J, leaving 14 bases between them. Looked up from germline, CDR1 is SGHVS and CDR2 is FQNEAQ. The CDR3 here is CASSLLIGQGYGYTF. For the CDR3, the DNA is TGTGCCAGCAGCTTACTCATAGGCCAGGGCTATGGCTACACCTTC.

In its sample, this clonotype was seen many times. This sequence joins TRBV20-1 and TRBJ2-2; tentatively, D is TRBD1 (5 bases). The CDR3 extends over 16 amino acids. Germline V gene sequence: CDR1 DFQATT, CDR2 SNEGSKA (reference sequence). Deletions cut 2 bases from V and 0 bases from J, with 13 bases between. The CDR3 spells CSARRGPQSNTGELFF. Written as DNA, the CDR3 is TGCAGTGCTAGAAGGGGCCCACAATCGAACACCGGGGAGCTGTTTTTT.

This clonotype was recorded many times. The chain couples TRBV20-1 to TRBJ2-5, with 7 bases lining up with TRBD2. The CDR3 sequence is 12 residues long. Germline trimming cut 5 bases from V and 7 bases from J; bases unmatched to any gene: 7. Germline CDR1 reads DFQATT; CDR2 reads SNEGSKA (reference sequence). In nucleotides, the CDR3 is TGCAGTGCTTTAATATGGGAGGGGACCCAGTACTTC. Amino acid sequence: CSALIWEGTQYF.

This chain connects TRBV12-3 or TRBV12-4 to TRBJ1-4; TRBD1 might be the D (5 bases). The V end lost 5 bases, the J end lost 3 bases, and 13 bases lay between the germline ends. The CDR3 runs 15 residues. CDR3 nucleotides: TGTGCCAGCAGTCCGCGGGGGGTCGCTAATGAAAAACTGTTTTTT. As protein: CASSPRGVANEKLFF.

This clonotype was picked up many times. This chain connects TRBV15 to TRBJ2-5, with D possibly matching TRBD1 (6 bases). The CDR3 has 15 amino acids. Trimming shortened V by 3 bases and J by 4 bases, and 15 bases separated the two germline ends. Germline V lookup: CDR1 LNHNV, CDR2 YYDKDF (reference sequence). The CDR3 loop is CATSSSPGRGETQYF. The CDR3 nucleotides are TGTGCCACCAGCAGTTCCCCTGGCAGGGGAGAGACCCAGTACTTC.

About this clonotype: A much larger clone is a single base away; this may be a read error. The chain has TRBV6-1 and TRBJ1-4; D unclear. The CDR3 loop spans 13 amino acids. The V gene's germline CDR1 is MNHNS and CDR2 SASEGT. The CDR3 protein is CTSSRQPGEKLFF. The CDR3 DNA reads TGTACCAGCAGCAGGCAACCTGGGGAAAAACTGTTTTTT.

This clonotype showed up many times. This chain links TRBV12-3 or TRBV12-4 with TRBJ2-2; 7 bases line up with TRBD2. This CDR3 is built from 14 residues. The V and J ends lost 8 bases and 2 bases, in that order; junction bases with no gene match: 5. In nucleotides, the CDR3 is TGTGCCAGCGGGCTAGCGGTAAACACCGGGGAGCTGTTTTTT. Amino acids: CASGLAVNTGELFF.

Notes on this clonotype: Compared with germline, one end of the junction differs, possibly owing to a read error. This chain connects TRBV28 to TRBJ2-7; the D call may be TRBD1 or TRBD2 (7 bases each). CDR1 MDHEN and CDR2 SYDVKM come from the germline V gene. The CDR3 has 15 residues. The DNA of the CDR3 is TGTGCCAGCAGTTCCCTGACTAGCAGGGGGAGCGAGCAATACTTC. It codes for CASSSLTSRGSEQYF.

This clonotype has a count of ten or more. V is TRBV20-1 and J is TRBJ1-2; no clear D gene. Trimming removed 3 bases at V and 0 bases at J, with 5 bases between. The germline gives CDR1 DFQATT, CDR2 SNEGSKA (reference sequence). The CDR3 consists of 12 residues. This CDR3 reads CSASQTNYGYTF. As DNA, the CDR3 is TGCAGTGCTAGTCAGACTAACTATGGCTACACCTTC.

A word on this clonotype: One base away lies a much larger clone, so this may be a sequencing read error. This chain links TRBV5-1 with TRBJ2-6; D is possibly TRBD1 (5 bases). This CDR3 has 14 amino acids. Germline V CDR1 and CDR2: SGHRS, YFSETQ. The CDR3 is CASSLPSGAYVLTF. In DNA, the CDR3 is TGCGCCAGCAGCTTGCCCTCTGGGGCCTACGTCCTGACTTTC.

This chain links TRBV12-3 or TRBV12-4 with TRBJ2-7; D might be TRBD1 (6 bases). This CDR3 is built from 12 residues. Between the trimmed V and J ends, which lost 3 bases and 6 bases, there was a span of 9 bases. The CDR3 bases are TGTGCCAGCAGTTTGGGACACGGCGAGCAGTACTTC. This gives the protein CASSLGHGEQYF.

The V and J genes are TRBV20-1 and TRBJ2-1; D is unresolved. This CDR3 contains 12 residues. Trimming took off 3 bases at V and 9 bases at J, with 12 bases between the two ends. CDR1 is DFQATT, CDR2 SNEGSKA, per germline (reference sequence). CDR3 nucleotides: TGCAGTGCTAGGGCGGATTATACTGAGCAGTTCTTC. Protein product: CSARADYTEQFF.

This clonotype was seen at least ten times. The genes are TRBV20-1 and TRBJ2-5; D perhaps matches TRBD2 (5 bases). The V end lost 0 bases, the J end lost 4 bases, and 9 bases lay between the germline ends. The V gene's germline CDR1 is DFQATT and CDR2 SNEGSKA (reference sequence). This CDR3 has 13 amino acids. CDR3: CSARDLAGETQYF. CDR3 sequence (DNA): TGCAGTGCTAGAGATTTGGCGGGAGAGACCCAGTACTTC.

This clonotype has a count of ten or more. The CDR3 protein is CASSLPLAAQPQISYNEQFF. The CDR3 DNA reads TGTGCCAGCAGCCTCCCTTTAGCGGCCCAGCCCCAAATCTCCTACAATGAGCAGTTCTTC. The chain uses TRBV7-8 and TRBJ2-1, with TRBD2 as a possible D gene (6 bases). The germline gives CDR1 SGHVS, CDR2 FQNEAQ. This CDR3 contains 20 residues. The germline V and J ends were trimmed by 5 bases and 0 bases, with 26 bases remaining between them.

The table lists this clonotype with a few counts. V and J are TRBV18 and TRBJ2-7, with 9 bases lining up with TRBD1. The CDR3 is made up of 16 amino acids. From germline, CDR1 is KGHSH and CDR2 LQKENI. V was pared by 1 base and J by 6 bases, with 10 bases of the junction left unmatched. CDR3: CASSPLLQGAGSEQYF. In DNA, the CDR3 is TGTGCCAGCTCACCACTCCTACAGGGGGCAGGGAGCGAGCAGTACTTC.

CDR3 in DNA: TGTGCCAGTGCTAGCGGGATTATCAATGAGCAGTTCTTC. Translating gives CASASGIINEQFF. The chain is built from TRBV7-3 and TRBJ2-1, with 9 bases aligning to TRBD2. The CDR3 runs 13 residues. J gave up 6 bases and V 9 bases, and 6 bases lay outside the gene matches. CDR1 SGHTA and CDR2 FQGTGA come from the germline V gene. The entire variable domain, with the rest obtained from reference TRBV7-3 and TRBJ2-1, is as follows: GAGVSQTPSNKVTEKGKYVELRCDPISGHTALYWYRQSLGQGPEFLIYFQGTGAADDSGLPNDRFFAVRPEGSVSTLKIQRTERGDSAVYLCASASGIINEQFFGPGTRLTVL.

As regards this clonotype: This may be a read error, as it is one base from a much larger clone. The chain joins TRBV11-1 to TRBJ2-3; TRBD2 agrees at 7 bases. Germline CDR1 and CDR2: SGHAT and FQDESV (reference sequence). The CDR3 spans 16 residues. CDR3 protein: CASSDPGGTSTETQYF. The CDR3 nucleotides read TGTGCCAGCTCAGACCCGGGAGGCACTAGCACAGAGACGCAGTATTTT.

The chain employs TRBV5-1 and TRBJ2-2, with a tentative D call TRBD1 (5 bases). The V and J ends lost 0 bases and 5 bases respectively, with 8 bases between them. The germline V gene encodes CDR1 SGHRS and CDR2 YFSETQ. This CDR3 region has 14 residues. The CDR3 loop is CASSLGQTTGELFF. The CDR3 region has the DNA TGCGCCAGCAGCTTGGGACAGACTACCGGGGAGCTGTTTTTT.